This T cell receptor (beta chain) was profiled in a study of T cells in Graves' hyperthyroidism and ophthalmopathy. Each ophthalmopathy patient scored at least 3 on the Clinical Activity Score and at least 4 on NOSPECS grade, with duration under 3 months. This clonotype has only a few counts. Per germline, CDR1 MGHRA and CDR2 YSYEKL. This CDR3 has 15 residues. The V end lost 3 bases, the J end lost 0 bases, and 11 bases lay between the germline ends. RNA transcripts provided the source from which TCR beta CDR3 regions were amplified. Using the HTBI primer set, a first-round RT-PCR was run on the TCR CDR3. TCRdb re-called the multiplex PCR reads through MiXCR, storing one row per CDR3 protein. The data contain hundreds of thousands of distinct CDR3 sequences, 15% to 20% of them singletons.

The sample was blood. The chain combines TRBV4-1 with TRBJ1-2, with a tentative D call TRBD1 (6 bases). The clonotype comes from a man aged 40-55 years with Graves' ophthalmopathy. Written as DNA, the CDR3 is TGCGCCAGCAGCCACCCCGGACAGCCTAACTATGGCTACACCTTC. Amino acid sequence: CASSHPGQPNYGYTF.